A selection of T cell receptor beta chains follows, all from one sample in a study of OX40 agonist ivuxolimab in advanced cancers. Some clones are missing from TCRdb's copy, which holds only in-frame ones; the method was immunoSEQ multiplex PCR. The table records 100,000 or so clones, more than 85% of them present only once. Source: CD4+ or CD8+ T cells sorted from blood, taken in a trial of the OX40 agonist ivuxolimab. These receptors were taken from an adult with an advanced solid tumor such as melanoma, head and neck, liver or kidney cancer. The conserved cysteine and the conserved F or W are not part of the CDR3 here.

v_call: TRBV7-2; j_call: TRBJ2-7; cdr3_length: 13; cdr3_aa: ASSLEGQGGNEQY
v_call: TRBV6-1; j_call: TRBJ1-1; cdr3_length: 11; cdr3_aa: ASSVTQNTEAF
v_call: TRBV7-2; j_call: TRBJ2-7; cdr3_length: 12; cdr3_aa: ASSYGLAGDKRY
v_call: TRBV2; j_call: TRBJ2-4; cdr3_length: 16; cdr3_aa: ASSMNRNSELAKNIQY
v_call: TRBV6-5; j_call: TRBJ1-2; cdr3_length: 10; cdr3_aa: ASTTGNGGYT
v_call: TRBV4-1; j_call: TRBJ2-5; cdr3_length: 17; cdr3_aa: ASSHGQHLAEHPQETQY
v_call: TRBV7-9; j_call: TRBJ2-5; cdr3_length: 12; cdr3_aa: ASSHSRDRSSQY
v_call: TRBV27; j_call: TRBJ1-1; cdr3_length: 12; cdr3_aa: ASSLSTGNTEAF
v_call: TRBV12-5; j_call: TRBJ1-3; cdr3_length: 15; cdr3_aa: ASGLAGTQDSGNTIY
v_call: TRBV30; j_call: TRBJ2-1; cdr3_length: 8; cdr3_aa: AGYYNEQF